This TCR beta chain was retrieved from a study of blood T cells in healthy people across ages. This clonotype was picked up a small number of times. Germline CDR1 ENHRY, CDR2 SYGVKD. CDR3 length: 15 residues. The ends were cut back, 10 bases at V and 1 base at J, with 19 bases in the middle. A second PCR, run for roughly 7 to 12 cycles, used a sample-barcoded 5' primer plus a J-beta primer mix. TCRdb reanalysed the 5' RACE reads using MiXCR and keeps one entry per CDR3 protein. This sample has over a million distinct CDR3 sequences, with approximately 59% found just once. Sequencing used blood. The source is a man younger than 35 in good health. The chain links TRBV10-3 to TRBJ2-5; D is uncertain. CDR3 in DNA: TGTGCCACCTTCGCAGGAACAAAAACCCAAGAGACCCAGTACTTC. It specifies CATFAGTKTQETQYF.